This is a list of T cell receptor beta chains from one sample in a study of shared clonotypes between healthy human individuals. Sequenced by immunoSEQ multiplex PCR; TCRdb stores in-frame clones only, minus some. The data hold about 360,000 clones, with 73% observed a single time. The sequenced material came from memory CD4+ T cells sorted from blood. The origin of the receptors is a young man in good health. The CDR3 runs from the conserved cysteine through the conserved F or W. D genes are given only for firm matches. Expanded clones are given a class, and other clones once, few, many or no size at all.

CDR3nt: TGTGCCAGCAGTCGGACTCTAGCGGGAGGTTCCAATGAGCAGTTCTTC
CDR3aa: CASSRTLAGGSNEQFF
d_gene: TRBD2
abundance: once
v_gene: TRBV11-2
j_gene: TRBJ2-1

CDR3nt: TGTGCCAGCAGATTACTCAGGGCCGGTAGCTACGAGCAGTACTTC
CDR3aa: CASRLLRAGSYEQYF
d_gene: NA
abundance: NA
v_gene: TRBV6-5
j_gene: TRBJ2-7

CDR3nt: TGTGCCAGCAGCCCCAGGAGCCTTAACAATGAGCAGTTCTTC
CDR3aa: CASSPRSLNNEQFF
d_gene: NA
abundance: NA
v_gene: TRBV27
j_gene: TRBJ2-1

CDR3nt: TGCGCCAGCAGTCAAGGATTTGGGGGGACCCCCTTGGGGGAGCAGTACTTC
CDR3aa: CASSQGFGGTPLGEQYF
d_gene: NA
abundance: NA
v_gene: TRBV23-1
j_gene: TRBJ2-7

CDR3nt: TGTGCCAGCAGCTTTGGACGAGCCTACGAGCAGTACTTC
CDR3aa: CASSFGRAYEQYF
d_gene: NA
abundance: NA
v_gene: TRBV7-2
j_gene: TRBJ2-7

CDR3nt: TGTGCCAGCAGCTTAGTGAACAGGGCGGAGACCCAGTACTTC
CDR3aa: CASSLVNRAETQYF
d_gene: NA
abundance: NA
v_gene: TRBV11-2
j_gene: TRBJ2-5

CDR3nt: TGTGCCAGCAGCTTTTCCAGGGAATCCTCTGGAAACACCATATATTTT
CDR3aa: CASSFSRESSGNTIYF
d_gene: NA
abundance: NA
v_gene: TRBV11-3
j_gene: TRBJ1-3

CDR3nt: TGTGCCAGCAGCTTGGAGCGTCGGGGCGAGCAGTACTTC
CDR3aa: CASSLERRGEQYF
d_gene: NA
abundance: NA
v_gene: TRBV5-4
j_gene: TRBJ2-7

CDR3nt: TGTGCCAGCAGCGAACAGGCGGCCTACAATGAGCAGTTCTTC
CDR3aa: CASSEQAAYNEQFF
d_gene: NA
abundance: NA
v_gene: TRBV6-5
j_gene: TRBJ2-1

CDR3nt: TGTGCCAGCAGTTTAAGGCGGCCCAACACCGGGGAGCTGTTTTTT
CDR3aa: CASSLRRPNTGELFF
d_gene: NA
abundance: NA
v_gene: TRBV28
j_gene: TRBJ2-2

CDR3nt: TGTGCCAGCAGTTGGCCGCTAGCGGGAGATACCTACGAGCAGTACTTC
CDR3aa: CASSWPLAGDTYEQYF
d_gene: TRBD2
abundance: NA
v_gene: TRBV28
j_gene: TRBJ2-7

CDR3nt: TGTGCCAGCAGCTTGGGGACAGGGCGGAACACTGAAGCTTTCTTT
CDR3aa: CASSLGTGRNTEAFF
d_gene: TRBD1
abundance: NA
v_gene: TRBV5-6
j_gene: TRBJ1-1

CDR3nt: TGTGCCTGGAGTGTAGGATATCAGCCCCAGCATTTT
CDR3aa: CAWSVGYQPQHF
d_gene: NA
abundance: NA
v_gene: TRBV30
j_gene: TRBJ1-5

CDR3nt: TGTGCCAGCTATCTCCGGACTGGGGCCAACGTCCTGACTTTC
CDR3aa: CASYLRTGANVLTF
d_gene: NA
abundance: NA
v_gene: TRBV2
j_gene: TRBJ2-6

CDR3nt: TGTGCCAGTAGTACAAAAACTCCAGGGGGCGTGCACTATGGCTACACCTTC
CDR3aa: CASSTKTPGGVHYGYTF
d_gene: TRBD1
abundance: NA
v_gene: TRBV19
j_gene: TRBJ1-2

CDR3nt: TGTGCCAGCAGTCCAACCGGGACAGGGTCCTACGAGCAGTACTTC
CDR3aa: CASSPTGTGSYEQYF
d_gene: TRBD1
abundance: NA
v_gene: TRBV27
j_gene: TRBJ2-7

CDR3nt: TGCGCCGGAAAATCCGGGACTAGTAGGTGGGATGAGCAGTTCTTC
CDR3aa: CAGKSGTSRWDEQFF
d_gene: TRBD2
abundance: few
v_gene: TRBV5-1
j_gene: TRBJ2-1

CDR3nt: TGTGCCAGCAGCCTTAGAGGTCGGGGGCGGGAGGAGCTATTTTTT
CDR3aa: CASSLRGRGREELFF
d_gene: TRBD2
abundance: NA
v_gene: TRBV5-4
j_gene: TRBJ2-2